This TCR beta chain originates from a study of metastatic and nonmetastatic thyroid tumors. Background on the study: Repertoires from malignant and benign thyroid patients were compared across blood and tumor or nodule tissue.

This clone was detected only a few times. Its antigen is as yet unknown. Overall study findings and caveats: Malignant thyroid tumors reportedly exceeded benign nodules significantly in TCR beta diversity, with the difference appearing in blood and tumor.

Original methodology: It was from CDR3 differences across clinicopathological groups that a distant-metastasis classifier for papillary thyroid cancer was built. TCRdb re-analyzed the PCR reads through MiXCR. The V and J calls here are based on TCRdb, not the publication. In the table there are several thousand clones, around 20% of which are singletons. Each patient came to thyroid surgery without any prior treatment (of any kind). This CDR3 is 15 amino acids long. Trimming left V 4 bases short and J 3 bases short, with 11 bases between. In germline, CDR1 is KGHDR, CDR2 SFDVKD. The V and J genes are TRBV24-1 and TRBJ2-2, with TRBD1 as a possible D gene (6 bases). This TCR came from a male donor with papillary thyroid cancer or a benign thyroid nodule (not recorded which). Some clones in this sample may be carry-over from other donors' samples. Sequenced input: adjacent normal tissue. For the CDR3, the DNA is TGTGCCACCAGTGACCAGGGGTTAGACACCGGGGAGCTGTTTTTT. Translating it yields CATSDQGLDTGELFF.